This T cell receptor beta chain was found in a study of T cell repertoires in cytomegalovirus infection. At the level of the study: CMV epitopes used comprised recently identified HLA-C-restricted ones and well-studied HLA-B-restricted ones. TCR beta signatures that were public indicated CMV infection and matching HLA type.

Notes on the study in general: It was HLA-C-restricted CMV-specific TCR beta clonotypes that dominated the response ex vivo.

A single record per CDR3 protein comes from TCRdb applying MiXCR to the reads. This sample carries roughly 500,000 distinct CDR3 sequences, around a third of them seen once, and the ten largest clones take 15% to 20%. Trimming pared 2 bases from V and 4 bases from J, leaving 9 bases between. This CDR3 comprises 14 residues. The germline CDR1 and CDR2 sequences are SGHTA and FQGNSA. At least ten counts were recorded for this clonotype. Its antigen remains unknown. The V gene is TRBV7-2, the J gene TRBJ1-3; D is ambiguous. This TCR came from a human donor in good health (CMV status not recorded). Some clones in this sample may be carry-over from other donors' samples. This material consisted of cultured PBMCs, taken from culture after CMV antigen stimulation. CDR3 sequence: CASSLLGEGNTIYF. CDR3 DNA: TGTGCCAGCAGCTTACTGGGAGAAGGAAACACCATATATTTT.